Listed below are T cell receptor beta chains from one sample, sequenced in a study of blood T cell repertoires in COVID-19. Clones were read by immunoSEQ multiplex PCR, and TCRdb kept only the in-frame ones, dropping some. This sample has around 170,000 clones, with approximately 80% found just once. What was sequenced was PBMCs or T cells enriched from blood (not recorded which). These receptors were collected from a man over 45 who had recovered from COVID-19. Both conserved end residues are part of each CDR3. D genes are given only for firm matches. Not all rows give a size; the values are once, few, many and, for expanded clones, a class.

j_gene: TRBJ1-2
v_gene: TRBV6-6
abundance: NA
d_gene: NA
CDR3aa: CVGGEGYGYTF
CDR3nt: TGTGTTGGCGGGGAAGGGTATGGCTACACCTTC

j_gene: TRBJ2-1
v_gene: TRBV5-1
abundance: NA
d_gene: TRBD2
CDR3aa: CASSLGLRAGGNNEQFF
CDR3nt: TGCGCCAGCAGCTTGGGACTTCGCGCGGGAGGAAACAATGAGCAGTTCTTC

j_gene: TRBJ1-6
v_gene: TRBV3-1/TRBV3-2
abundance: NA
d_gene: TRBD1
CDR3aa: CASSETGGGSSPLHF
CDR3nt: TGTGCCAGCAGCGAAACAGGGGGCGGAAGTTCACCCCTCCACTTT

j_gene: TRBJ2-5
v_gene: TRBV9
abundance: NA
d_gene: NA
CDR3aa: CASSVEQGETQYF
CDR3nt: TGTGCCAGCAGCGTAGAACAGGGAGAGACCCAGTACTTC

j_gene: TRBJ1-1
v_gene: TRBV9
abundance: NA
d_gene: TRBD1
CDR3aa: CASSPRTGGTEAFF
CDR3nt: TGTGCCAGCAGCCCGAGGACAGGGGGCACTGAAGCTTTCTTT

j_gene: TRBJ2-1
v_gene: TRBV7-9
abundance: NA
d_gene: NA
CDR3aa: CASSLKNNDNEQFF
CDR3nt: TGTGCCAGCAGCTTAAAAAATAATGACAATGAGCAGTTCTTC

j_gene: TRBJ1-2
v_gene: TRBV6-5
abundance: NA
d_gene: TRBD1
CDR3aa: CASSSPRDRGGGYTF
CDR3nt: TGTGCCAGCAGTTCCCCGCGGGACAGGGGAGGCGGCTACACCTTC

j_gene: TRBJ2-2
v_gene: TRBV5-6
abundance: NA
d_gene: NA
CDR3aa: CASSSTELNTGELFF
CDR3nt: TGTGCCAGCAGCTCGACAGAACTGAACACCGGGGAGCTGTTTTTT

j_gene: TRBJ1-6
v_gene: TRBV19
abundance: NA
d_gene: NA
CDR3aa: CASRSAGLNSPLHF
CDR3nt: TGTGCCAGTAGGAGCGCCGGGTTGAATTCACCCCTCCACTTT

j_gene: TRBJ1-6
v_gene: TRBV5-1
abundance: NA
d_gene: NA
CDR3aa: CASSLEVGAGNSPLHF
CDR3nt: TGCGCCAGCAGCTTGGAAGTGGGGGCTGGGAATTCACCCCTCCACTTT

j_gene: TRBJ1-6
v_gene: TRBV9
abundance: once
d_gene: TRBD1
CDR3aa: CASSVAGQGGSPLHF
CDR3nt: TGTGCCAGCAGCGTAGCGGGACAGGGCGGTTCACCCCTCCACTTT

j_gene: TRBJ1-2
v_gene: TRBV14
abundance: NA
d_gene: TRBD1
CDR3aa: CASSHLGTGGGYTF
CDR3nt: TGTGCCAGCAGCCACCTCGGGACAGGGGGTGGCTACACCTTC

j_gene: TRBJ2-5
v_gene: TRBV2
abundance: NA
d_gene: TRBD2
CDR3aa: CASSGSAGGRQETQYF
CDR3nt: TGTGCCAGCAGTGGATCGGCGGGGGGGCGCCAAGAGACCCAGTACTTC

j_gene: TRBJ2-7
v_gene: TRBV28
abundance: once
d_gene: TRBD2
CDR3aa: CASSQPGLRYEQYF
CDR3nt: TGTGCCAGCAGTCAACCGGGACTACGTTACGAGCAGTACTTC

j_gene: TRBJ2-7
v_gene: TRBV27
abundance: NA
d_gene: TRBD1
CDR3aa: CASSRTGAYEQYF
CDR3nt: TGTGCCAGCAGTCGGACAGGGGCCTACGAGCAGTACTTC

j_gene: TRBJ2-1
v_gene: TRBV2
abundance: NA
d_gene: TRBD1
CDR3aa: CASISGTGYNEQFF
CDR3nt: TGTGCCAGCATTTCCGGGACAGGGTACAATGAGCAGTTCTTC

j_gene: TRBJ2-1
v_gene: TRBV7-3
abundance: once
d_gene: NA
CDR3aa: CASSSVPYNEQFF
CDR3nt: TGTGCCAGCAGCTCCGTCCCCTACAATGAGCAGTTCTTC

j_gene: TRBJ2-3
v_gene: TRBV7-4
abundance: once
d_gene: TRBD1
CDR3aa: CASSSTPGQGAQDTQYF
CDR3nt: TGTGCCAGCAGTTCTACACCGGGACAGGGGGCTCAAGATACGCAGTATTTT

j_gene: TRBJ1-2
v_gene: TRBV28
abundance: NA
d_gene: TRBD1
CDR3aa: CAQPRRGPKIDYGYTF
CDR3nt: TGTGCCCAGCCGCGGAGGGGGCCCAAAATTGACTATGGCTACACCTTC

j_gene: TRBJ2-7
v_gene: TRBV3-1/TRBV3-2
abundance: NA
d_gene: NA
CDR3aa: CASSQGRGNYEQYF
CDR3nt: TGTGCCAGCAGCCAAGGTAGGGGGAACTACGAGCAGTACTTC

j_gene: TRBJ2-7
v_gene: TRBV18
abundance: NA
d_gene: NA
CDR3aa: CASSPDNEQYF
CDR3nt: TGTGCCAGCTCCCCGGACAACGAGCAGTACTTC

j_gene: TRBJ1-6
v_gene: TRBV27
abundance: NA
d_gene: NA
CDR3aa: CASSRDVGHGRSPLHF
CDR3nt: TGTGCCAGCAGCCGGGATGTGGGACACGGGCGTTCACCCCTCCACTTT

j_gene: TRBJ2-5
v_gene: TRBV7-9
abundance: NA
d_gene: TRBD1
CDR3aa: CASSLGGQGVPQETQYF
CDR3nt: TGTGCCAGCAGCTTAGGGGGACAGGGGGTTCCCCAAGAGACCCAGTACTTC

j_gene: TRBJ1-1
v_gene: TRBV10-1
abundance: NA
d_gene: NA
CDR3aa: CASRWPNTEAFF
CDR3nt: TGCGCCAGCAGATGGCCGAACACTGAAGCTTTCTTT

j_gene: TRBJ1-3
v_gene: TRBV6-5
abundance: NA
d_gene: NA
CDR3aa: CASSYTGSGNTIYF
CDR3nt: TGTGCCAGCAGTTACACGGGATCTGGAAACACCATATATTTT

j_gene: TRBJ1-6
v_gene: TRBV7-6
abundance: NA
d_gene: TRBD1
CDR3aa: CASSPDRASPLHF
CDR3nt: TGTGCCAGCAGCCCGGACAGGGCTTCACCCCTCCACTTT

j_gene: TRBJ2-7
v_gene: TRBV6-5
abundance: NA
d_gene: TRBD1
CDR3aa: CASGKSGTGSYEQYF
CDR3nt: TGTGCCAGCGGTAAATCTGGGACAGGGTCCTACGAGCAGTACTTC

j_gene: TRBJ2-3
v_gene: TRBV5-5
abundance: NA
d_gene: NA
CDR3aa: CASSLQAFTDTQYF
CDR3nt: TGTGCCAGCAGCCTACAGGCTTTCACAGATACGCAGTATTTT

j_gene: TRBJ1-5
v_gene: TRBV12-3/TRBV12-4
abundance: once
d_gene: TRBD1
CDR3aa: CASSWDREQPQHF
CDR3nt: TGTGCCAGCAGTTGGGACAGGGAGCAGCCCCAGCATTTT

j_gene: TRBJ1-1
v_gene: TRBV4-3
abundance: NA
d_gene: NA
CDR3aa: CASSHPGEAAFF
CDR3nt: TGCGCCAGCAGCCACCCGGGGGAGGCAGCTTTCTTT

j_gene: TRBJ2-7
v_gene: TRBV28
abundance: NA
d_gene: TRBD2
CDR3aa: CASTTPGGSSYEQYF
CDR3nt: TGTGCCAGTACCACCCCGGGCGGGAGCTCCTACGAGCAGTACTTC

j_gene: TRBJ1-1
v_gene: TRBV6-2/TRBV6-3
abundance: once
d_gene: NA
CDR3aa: CASSYMWGNTEAFF
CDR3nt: TGTGCCAGCAGTTACATGTGGGGCAACACTGAAGCTTTCTTT

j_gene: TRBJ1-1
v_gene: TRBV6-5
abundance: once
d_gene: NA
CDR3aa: CASTVHPNTEAFF
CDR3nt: TGTGCCAGCACCGTACATCCGAACACTGAAGCTTTCTTT

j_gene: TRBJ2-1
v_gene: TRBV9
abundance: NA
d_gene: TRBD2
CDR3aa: CASSGTSGGSHEQFF
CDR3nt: TGTGCCAGCAGCGGAACTAGCGGGGGGTCTCATGAGCAGTTCTTC

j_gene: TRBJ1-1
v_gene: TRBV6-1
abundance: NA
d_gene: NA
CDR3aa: CASSEGRFPTEAFF
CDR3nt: TGTGCCAGCAGTGAAGGGAGGTTCCCCACTGAAGCTTTCTTT

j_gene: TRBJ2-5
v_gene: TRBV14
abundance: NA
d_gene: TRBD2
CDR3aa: CASSQALAGGPTQETQYF
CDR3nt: TGTGCCAGCAGCCAAGCTCTAGCGGGGGGGCCGACACAAGAGACCCAGTACTTC

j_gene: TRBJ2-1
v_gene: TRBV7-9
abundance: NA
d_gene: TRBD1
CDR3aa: CASSSRDRGLNEQFF
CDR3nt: TGTGCCAGCAGCTCCCGGGACAGGGGGCTAAATGAGCAGTTCTTC

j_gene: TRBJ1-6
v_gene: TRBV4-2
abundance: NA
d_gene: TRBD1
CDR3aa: CASSLGDSDNSPLHF
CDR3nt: TGTGCCAGCAGCCTAGGGGACAGTGATAATTCACCCCTCCACTTT

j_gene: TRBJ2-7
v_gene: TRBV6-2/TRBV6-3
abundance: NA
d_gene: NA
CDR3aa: CASSPATSGPTYEQYF
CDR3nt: TGTGCCAGCAGTCCGGCTACGAGCGGACCGACCTACGAGCAGTACTTC

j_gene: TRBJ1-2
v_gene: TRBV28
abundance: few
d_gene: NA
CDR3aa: CASSPAGQAYYGYTF
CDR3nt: TGTGCCAGCAGTCCAGCGGGACAAGCCTACTATGGCTACACCTTC

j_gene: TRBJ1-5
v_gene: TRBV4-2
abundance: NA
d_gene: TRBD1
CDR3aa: CASSQVQGGEGQPQHF
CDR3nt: TGTGCCAGCAGCCAGGTACAGGGGGGCGAGGGTCAGCCCCAGCATTTT

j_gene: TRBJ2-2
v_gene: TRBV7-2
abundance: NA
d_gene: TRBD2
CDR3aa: CASSLTSGDLTGELFF
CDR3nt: TGTGCCAGCAGCTTAACTAGCGGGGACCTCACCGGGGAGCTGTTTTTT

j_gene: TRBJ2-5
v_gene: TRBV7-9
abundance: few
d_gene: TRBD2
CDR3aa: CASSLTSGLQETQYF
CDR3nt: TGTGCCAGCAGCTTGACTAGCGGGCTCCAAGAGACCCAGTACTTC

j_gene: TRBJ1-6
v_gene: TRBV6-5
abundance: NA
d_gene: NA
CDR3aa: CASTSTGSPLHF
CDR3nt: TGTGCCAGCACTTCGACTGGTTCACCCCTCCACTTT

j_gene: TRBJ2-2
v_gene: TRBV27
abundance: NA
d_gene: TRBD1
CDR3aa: CASRRLDRGLDTGELFF
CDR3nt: TGTGCCAGCAGACGACTCGACAGGGGGCTCGACACCGGGGAGCTGTTTTTT

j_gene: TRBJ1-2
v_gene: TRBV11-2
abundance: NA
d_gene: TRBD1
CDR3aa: CASSLEISRGHGYTF
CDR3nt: TGTGCCAGCAGCTTAGAAATTTCCAGGGGGCATGGCTACACCTTC

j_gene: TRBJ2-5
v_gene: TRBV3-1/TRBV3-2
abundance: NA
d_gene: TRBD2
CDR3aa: CASSLGLAGGQETQYF
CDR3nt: TGTGCCAGCAGCCTGGGACTAGCGGGGGGTCAAGAGACCCAGTACTTC

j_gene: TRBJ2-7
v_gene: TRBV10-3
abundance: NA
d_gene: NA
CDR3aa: CAISKRESSYEQYF
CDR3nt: TGTGCCATCAGTAAACGGGAGAGCTCCTACGAGCAGTACTTC

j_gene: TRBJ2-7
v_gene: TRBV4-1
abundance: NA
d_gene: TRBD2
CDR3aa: CASSHSSGAAYEQYF
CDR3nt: TGCGCCAGCAGCCACTCTAGCGGGGCCGCCTACGAGCAGTACTTC

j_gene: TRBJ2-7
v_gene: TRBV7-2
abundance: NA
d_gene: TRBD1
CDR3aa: CASSSGQGGFYEQYF
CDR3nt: TGTGCCAGCAGCTCCGGACAGGGGGGTTTCTACGAGCAGTACTTC

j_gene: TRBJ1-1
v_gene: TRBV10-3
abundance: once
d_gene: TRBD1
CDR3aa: CAISGTGTEAFF
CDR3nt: TGTGCCATCAGTGGGACAGGGACTGAAGCTTTCTTT

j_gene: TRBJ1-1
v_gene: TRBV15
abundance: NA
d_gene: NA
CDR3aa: CATSRDRRNTEAFF
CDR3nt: TGTGCCACCAGCAGAGATCGGAGGAACACTGAAGCTTTCTTT

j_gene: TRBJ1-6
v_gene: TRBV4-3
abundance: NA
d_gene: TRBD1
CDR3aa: CASSQSGQGISRNSPLHF
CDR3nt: TGCGCCAGCAGCCAATCGGGACAGGGGATTTCGCGGAATTCACCCCTCCACTTT

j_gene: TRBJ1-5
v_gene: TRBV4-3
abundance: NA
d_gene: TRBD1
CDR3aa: CASSPGQGNQPQHF
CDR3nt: TGCGCCAGCAGCCCCGGACAGGGGAATCAGCCCCAGCATTTT

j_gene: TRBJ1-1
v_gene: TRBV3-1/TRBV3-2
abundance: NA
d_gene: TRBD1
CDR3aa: CASSQDGGTGGTEAFF
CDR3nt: TGTGCCAGCAGCCAAGACGGGGGGACAGGGGGCACTGAAGCTTTCTTT

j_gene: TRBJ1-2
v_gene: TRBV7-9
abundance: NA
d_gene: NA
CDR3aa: CASSFVYRYGYTF
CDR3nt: TGTGCCAGCAGCTTCGTGTACAGGTATGGCTACACCTTC

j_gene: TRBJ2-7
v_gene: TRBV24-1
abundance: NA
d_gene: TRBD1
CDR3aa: CATSGRGQGAAEQYF
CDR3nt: TGTGCCACCTCCGGACGGGGACAGGGGGCTGCCGAGCAGTACTTC

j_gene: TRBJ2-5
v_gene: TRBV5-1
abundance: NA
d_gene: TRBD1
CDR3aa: CASSLPGQGVGETQYF
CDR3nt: TGCGCCAGCAGCTTGCCGGGACAGGGGGTCGGGGAGACCCAGTACTTC

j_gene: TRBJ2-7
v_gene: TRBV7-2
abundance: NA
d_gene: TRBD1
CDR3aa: CASSTRDRDYEQYF
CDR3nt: TGTGCCAGCAGCACCCGGGACAGGGATTACGAGCAGTACTTC